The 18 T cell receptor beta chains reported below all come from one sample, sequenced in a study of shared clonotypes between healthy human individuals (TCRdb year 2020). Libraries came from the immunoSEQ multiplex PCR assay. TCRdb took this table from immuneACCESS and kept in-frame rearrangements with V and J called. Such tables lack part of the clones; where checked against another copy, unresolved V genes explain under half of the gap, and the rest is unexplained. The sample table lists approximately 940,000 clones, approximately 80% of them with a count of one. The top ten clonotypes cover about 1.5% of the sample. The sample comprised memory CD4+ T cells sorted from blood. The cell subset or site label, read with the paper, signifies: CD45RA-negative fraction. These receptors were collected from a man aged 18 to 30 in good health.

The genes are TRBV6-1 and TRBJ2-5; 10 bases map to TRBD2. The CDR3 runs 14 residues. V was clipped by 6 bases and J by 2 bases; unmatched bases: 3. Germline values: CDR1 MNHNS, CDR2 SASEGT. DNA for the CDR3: TGTGCCAGCAGAGCGGGGGGGCCTCAAGAGACCCAGTACTTC. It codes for CASRAGGPQETQYF.

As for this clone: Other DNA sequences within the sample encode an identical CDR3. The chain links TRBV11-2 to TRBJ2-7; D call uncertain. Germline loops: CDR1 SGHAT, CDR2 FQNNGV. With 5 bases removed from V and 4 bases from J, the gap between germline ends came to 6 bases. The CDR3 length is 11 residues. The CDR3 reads CASSPSYEQYF. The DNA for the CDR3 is TGTGCCAGCAGCCCTTCTTACGAGCAGTACTTC.

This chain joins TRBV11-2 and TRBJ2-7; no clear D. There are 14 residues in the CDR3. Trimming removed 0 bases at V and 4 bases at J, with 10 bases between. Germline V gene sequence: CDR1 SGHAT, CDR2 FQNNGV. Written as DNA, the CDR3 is TGTGCCAGCAGCTTAGATCGGTGGGAATACGAGCAGTACTTC. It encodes CASSLDRWEYEQYF.

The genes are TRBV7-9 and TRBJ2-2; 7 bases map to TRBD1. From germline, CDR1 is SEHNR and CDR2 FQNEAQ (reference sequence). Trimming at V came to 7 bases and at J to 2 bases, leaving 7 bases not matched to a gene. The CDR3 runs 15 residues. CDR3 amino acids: CASNNRGLNTGELFF. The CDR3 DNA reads TGTGCCAGCAACAACAGGGGTTTAAACACCGGGGAGCTGTTTTTT.

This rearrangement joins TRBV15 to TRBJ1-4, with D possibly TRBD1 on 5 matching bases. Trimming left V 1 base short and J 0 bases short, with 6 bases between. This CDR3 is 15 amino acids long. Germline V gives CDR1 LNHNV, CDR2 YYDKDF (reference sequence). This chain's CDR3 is CATSRGTPTNEKLFF. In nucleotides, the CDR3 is TGTGCCACCAGCAGAGGGACACCAACTAATGAAAAACTGTTTTTT.

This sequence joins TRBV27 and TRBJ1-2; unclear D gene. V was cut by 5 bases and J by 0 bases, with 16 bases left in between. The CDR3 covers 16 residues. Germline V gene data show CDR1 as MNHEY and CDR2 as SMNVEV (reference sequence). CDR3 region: CASSPFPGIPNYGYTF. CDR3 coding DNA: TGTGCCAGCAGTCCCTTCCCGGGGATTCCTAACTATGGCTACACCTTC.

The CDR3 is CASSQDGFYGYTF. The CDR3 nucleotides read TGTGCCAGCAGCCAGGACGGATTCTATGGCTACACCTTC. The chain joins TRBV5-4 to TRBJ1-2; no reliable D call. Germline V lookup: CDR1 SGHNT, CDR2 YYREEE (reference sequence). The ends were cut back, 4 bases at V and 4 bases at J, with 11 bases in the middle. There are 13 residues in the CDR3.

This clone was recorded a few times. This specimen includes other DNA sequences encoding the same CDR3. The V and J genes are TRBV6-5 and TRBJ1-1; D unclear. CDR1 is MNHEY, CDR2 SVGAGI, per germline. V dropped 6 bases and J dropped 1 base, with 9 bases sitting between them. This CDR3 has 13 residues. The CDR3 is CASSWDGNTEAFF. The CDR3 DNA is TGTGCCAGCAGCTGGGATGGGAACACTGAAGCTTTCTTT.

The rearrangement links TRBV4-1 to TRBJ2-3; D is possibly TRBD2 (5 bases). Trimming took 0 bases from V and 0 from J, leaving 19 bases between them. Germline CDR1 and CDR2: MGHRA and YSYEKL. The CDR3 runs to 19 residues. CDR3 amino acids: CASSQEAAAGDPSTDTQYF. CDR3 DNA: TGCGCCAGCAGCCAAGAGGCGGCAGCCGGGGATCCTAGCACAGATACGCAGTATTTT.

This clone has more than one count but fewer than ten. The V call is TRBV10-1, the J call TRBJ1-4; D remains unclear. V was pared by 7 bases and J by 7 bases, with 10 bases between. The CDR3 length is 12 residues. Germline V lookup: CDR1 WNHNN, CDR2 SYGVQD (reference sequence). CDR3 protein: CASIGTVEKLFF. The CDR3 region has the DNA TGCGCCAGCATTGGAACCGTTGAAAAACTGTTTTTT.

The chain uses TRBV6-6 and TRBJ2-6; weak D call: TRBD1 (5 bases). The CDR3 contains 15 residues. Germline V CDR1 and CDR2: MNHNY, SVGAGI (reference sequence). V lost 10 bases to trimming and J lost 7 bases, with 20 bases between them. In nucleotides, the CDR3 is TGTGCCACCTCAGATGGGGCTTTGGTCGCCAACGTCCTGACTTTC. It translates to CATSDGALVANVLTF.

Here the CDR3 reads CASSSRTSGAYSYEQYF. For the CDR3, the DNA is TGTGCCAGCAGTTCCCGGACTAGCGGGGCGTACTCCTACGAGCAGTACTTC. The J gene is TRBJ2-7, the V gene TRBV27, with 12 bases fitting TRBD2. Germline CDR1 and CDR2: MNHEY and SMNVEV (reference sequence). The V gene end was trimmed by 4 bases and the J gene end by 0 bases; junction bases not matched to a gene: 7. This CDR3 has 17 amino acids.

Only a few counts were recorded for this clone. The CDR3 protein is CASSLGYGNTIYF. The CDR3, as DNA: TGTGCCAGCAGCCTAGGGTACGGAAACACCATATATTTT. The chain couples TRBV7-2 to TRBJ1-3; D uncertain. The CDR3 loop spans 13 amino acids. CDR1 SGHTA and CDR2 FQGNSA come from the germline V gene. The V end was cut by 5 bases, the J end by 4 bases, with 9 bases between.

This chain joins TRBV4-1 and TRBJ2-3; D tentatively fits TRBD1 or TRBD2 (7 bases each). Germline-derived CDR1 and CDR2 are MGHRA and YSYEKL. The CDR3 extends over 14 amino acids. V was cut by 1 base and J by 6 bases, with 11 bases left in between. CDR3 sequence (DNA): TGCGCCAGCAGCCAAGTCCAGGGGGGGGATACGCAGTATTTT. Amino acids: CASSQVQGGDTQYF.

The CDR3 reads CASSQEGTGGADTQYF. CDR3 sequence (DNA): TGCGCCAGCAGCCAAGAGGGGACAGGGGGCGCAGATACGCAGTATTTT. The V and J genes are TRBV4-3 and TRBJ2-3; the match to TRBD1 covers 12 bases. V dropped 0 bases and J dropped 4; count of bases not matched to a gene: 2. This CDR3 is 16 amino acids long. In germline, CDR1 is LGHNA, CDR2 YSLEER.

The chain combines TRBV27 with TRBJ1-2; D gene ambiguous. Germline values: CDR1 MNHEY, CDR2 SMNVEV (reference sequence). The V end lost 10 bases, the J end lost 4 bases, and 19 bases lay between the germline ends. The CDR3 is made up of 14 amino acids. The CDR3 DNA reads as TGTGCCATCTCCCTCCCCCGGAAAGGCTATGGCTACACCTTC. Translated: CAISLPRKGYGYTF.

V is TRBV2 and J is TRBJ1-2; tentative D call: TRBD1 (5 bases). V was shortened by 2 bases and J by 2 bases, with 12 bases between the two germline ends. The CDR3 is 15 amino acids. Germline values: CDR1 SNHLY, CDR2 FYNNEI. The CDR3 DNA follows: TGTGCCAGCAGTGAACAAGGGGCCGCAAACTATGGCTACACCTTC. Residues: CASSEQGAANYGYTF.

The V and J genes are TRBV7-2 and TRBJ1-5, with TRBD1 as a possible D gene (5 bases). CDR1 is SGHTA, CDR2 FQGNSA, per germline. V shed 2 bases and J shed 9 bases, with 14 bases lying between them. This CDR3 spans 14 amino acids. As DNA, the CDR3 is TGTGCCAGCAGCTTAAAATTTAAAGGGACGCCCCAGCATTTT. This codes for CASSLKFKGTPQHF.